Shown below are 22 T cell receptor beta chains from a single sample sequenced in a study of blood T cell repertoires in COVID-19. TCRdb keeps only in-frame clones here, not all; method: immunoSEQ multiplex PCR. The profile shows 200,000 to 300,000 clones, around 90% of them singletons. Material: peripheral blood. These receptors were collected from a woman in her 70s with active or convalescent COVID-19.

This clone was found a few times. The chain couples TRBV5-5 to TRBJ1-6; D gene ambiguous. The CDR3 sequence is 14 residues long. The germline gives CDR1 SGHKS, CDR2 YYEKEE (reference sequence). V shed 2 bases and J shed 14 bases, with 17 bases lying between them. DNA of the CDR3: TGTGCCAGCAGCTTTAGGGAGGGAGTTGGGGCCCTCCACTTT. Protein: CASSFREGVGALHF. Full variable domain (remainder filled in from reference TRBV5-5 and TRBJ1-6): DAGVTQSPTHLIKTRGQQVTLRCSPISGHKSVSWYQQVLGQGPQFIFQYYEKEERGRGNFPDRFSARQFPNYSSELNVNALLLGDSALYLCASSFREGVGALHFGNGTRLTVT.

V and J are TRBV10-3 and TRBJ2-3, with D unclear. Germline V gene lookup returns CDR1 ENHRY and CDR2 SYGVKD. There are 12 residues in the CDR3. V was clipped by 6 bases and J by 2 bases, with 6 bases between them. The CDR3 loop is CAISGFTDTQYF. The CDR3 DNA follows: TGTGCCATCAGCGGGTTCACAGATACGCAGTATTTT.

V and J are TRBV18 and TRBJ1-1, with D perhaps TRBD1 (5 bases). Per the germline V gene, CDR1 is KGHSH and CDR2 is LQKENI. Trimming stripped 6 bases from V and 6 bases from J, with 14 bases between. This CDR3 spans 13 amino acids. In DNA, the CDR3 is TGTGCCAGCTCGAAGGGACTGGCGCCTGAAGCTTTCTTT. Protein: CASSKGLAPEAFF. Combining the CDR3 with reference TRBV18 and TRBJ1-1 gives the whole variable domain NAGVMQNPRHLVRRRGQEARLRCSPMKGHSHVYWYRQLPEEGLKFMVYLQKENIIDESGMPKERFSAEFPKEGPSILRIQQVVRGDSAAYFCASSKGLAPEAFFGQGTRLTVV.

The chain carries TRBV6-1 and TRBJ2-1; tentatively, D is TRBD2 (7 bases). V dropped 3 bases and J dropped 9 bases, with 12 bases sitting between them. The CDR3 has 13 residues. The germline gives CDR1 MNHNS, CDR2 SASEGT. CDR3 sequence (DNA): TGTGCCAGCAGTGAGGGGGGGGCAGGTGAGCAGTTCTTC. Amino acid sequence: CASSEGGAGEQFF.

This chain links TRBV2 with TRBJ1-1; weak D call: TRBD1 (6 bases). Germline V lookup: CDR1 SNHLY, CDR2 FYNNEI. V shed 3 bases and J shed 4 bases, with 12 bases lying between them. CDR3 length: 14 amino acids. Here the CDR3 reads CASSEGALSTEAFF. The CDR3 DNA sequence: TGTGCCAGCAGTGAGGGGGCATTGAGCACTGAAGCTTTCTTT.

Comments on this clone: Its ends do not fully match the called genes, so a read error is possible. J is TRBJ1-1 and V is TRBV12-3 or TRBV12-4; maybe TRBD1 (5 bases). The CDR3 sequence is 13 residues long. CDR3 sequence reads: CASTRDIPFRAIF. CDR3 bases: TGTGCCAGCACCAGGGATATCCCTTTCCGGGCGATCTTT.

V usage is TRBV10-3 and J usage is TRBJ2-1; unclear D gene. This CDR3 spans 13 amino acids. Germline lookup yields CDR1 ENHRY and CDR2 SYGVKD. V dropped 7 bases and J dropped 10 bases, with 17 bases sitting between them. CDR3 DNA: TGTGCCATCAAATTTACTCCGGGTAGGGAGCAGTTCTTC. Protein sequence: CAIKFTPGREQFF.

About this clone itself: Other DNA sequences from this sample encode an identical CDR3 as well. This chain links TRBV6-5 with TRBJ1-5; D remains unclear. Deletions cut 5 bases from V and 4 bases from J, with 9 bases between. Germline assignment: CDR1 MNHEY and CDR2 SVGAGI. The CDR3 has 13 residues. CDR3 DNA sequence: TGTGCCAGCAGTCTAACGGGGAATCAGCCCCAGCATTTT. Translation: CASSLTGNQPQHF.

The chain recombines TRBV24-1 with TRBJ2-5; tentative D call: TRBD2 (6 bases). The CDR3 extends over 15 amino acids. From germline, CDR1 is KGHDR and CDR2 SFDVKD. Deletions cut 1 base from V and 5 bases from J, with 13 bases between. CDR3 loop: CATSDFRTGGETQYF. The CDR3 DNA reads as TGTGCCACCAGTGATTTTCGGACCGGAGGGGAGACCCAGTACTTC.

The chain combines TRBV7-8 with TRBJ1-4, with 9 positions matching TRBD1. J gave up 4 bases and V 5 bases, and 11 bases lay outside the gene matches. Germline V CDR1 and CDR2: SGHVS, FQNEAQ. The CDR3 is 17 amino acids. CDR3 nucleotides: TGTGCCAGCAGCCCTCGTCCCGGGACAGGGATTAATGAAAAACTGTTTTTT. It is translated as CASSPRPGTGINEKLFF.

The CDR3 DNA follows: TGTGCCACCTCCGACAGGCGAGGCTACACCTTC. The encoded protein is CATSDRRGYTF. The V gene is TRBV6-5, the J gene TRBJ1-2, with D possibly TRBD1 on 6 matching bases. The CDR3 sequence is 11 residues long. Per the germline V gene, CDR1 is MNHEY and CDR2 is SVGAGI. V was cut by 10 bases and J by 8 bases, with 14 bases left in between.

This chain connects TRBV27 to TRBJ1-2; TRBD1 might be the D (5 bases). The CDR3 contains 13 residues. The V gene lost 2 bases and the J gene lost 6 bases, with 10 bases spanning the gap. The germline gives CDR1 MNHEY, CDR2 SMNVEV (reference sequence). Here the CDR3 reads CASSLAGLNGYTF. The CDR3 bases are TGTGCCAGCAGTTTAGCGGGGCTGAATGGCTACACCTTC.

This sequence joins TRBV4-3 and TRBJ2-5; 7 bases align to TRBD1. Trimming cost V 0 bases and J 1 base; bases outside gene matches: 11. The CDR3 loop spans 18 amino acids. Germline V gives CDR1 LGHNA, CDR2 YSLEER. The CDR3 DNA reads TGCGCCAGCAGCCAAGAGTTACAGGGGAAGGGGTCCCAAGAGACCCAGTACTTC. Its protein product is CASSQELQGKGSQETQYF.

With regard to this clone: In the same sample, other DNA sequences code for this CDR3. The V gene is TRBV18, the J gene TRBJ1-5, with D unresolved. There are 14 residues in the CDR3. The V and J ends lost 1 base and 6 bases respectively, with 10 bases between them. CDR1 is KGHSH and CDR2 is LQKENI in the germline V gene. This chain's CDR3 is CASSPQGVGQPQHF. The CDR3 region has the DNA TGTGCCAGCTCACCACAGGGAGTAGGTCAGCCCCAGCATTTT. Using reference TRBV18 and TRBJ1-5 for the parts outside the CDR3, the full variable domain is NAGVMQNPRHLVRRRGQEARLRCSPMKGHSHVYWYRQLPEEGLKFMVYLQKENIIDESGMPKERFSAEFPKEGPSILRIQQVVRGDSAAYFCASSPQGVGQPQHFGDGTRLSIL.

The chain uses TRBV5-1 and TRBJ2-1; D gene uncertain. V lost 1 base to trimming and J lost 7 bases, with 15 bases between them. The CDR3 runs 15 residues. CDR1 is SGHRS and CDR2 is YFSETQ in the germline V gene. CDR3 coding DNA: TGCGCCAGCAGCTTGCAAAATCTTCCTACTAATGAGCAGTTCTTC. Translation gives CASSLQNLPTNEQFF.

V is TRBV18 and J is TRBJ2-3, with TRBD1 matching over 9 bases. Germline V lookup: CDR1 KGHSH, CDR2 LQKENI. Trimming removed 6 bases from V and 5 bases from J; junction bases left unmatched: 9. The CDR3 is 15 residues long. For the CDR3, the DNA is TGTGCCAGCTCCACCGGGACAGGGATGGGAGATACGCAGTATTTT. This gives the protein CASSTGTGMGDTQYF.

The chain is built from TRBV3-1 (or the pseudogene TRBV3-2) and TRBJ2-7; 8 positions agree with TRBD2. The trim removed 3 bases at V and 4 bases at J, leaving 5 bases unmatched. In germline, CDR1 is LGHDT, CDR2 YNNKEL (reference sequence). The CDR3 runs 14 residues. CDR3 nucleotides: TGTGCCAGCAGCCAGCGGGGGGCTACGTACGAGCAGTACTTC. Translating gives CASSQRGATYEQYF.

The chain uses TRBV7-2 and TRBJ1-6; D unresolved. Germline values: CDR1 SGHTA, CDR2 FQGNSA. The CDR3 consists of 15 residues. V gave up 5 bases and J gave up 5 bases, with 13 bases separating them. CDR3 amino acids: CASSHTQNHNSPLHF. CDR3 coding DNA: TGTGCCAGCAGCCACACCCAGAACCATAATTCACCCCTCCACTTT.

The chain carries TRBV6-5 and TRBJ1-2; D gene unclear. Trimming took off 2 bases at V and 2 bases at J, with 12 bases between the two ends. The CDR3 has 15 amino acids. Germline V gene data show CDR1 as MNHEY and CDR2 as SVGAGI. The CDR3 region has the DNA TGTGCCAGCAGTTACAGCCCCCGAGGGAACTATGGCTACACCTTC. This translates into CASSYSPRGNYGYTF.

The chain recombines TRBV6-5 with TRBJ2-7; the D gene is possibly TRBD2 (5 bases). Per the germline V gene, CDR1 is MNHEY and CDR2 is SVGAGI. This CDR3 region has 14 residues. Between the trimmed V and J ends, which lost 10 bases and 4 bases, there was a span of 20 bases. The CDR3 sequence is CATQNERGPYEQYF. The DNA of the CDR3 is TGTGCCACCCAGAATGAAAGAGGGCCTTACGAGCAGTACTTC.

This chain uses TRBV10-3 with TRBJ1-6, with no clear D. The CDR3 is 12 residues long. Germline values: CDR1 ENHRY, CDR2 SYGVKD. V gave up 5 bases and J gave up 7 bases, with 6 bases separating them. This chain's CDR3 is CAISPGNSPLHF. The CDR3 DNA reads TGTGCCATCAGTCCAGGCAATTCACCCCTCCACTTT.

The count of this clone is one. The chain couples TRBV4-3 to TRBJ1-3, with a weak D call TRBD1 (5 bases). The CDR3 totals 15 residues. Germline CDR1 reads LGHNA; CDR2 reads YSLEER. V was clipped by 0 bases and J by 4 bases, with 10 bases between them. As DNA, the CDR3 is TGCGCCAGCAGCCAAGATCCAGGGCGAGGAAACACCATATATTTT. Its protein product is CASSQDPGRGNTIYF.